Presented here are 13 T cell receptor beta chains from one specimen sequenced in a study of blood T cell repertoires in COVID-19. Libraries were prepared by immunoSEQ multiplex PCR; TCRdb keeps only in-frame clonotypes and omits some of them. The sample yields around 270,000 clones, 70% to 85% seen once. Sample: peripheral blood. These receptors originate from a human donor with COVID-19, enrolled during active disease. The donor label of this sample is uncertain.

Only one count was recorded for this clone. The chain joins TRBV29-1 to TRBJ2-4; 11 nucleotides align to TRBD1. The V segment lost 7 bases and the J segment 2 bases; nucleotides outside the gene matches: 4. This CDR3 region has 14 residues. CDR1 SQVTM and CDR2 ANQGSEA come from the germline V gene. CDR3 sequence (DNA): TGCAGCGGGACAGGGGGCCTGACCAAAAACATTCAGTACTTC. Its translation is CSGTGGLTKNIQYF.

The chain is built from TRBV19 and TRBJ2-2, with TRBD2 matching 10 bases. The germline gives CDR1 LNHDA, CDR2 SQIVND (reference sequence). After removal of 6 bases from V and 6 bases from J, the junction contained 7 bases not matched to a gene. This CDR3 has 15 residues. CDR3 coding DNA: TGTGCCAGTAGCCGGGGAGCGGGAGGGCCCGGGGAGCTGTTTTTT. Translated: CASSRGAGGPGELFF.

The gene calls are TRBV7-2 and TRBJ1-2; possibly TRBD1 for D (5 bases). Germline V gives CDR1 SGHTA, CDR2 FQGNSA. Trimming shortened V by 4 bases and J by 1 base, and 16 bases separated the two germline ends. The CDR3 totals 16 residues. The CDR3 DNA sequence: TGTGCCAGCAGCTCCCAGGGTGACAGCCTTAACTATGGCTACACCTTC. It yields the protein CASSSQGDSLNYGYTF.

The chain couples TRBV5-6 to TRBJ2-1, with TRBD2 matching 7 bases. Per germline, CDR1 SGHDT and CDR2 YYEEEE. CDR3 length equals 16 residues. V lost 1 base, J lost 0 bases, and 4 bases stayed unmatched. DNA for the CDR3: TGTGCCAGCAGCTTGACCCTAGCGGCCTCCTACAATGAGCAGTTCTTC. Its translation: CASSLTLAASYNEQFF.

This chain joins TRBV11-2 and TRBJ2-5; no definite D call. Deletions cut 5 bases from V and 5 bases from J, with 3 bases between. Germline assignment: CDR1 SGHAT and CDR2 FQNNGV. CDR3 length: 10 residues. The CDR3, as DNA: TGTGCCAGCAGCCGGGAGACCCAGTACTTC. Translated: CASSRETQYF. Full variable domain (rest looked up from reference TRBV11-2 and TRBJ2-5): EAGVAQSPRYKIIEKRQSVAFWCNPISGHATLYWYQQILGQGPKLLIQFQNNGVVDDSQLPKDRFSAERLKGVDSTLKIQPAKLEDSAVYLCASSRETQYFGPGTRLLVL.

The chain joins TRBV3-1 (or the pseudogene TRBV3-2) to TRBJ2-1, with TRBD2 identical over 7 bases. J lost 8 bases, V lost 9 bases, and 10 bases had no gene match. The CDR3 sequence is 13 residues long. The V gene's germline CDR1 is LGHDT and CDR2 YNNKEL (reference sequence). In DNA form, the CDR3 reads TGTGCCAGTAGGACTAGAGGTACCGATGAGCAGTTCTTC. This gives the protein CASRTRGTDEQFF.

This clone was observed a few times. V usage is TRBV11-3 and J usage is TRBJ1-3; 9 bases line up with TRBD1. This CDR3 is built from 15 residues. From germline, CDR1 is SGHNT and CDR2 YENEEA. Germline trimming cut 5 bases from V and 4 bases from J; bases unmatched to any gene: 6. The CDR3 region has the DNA TGTGCCAGCAGCCCTCGAGGGACAGGGGGAAACACCATATATTTT. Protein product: CASSPRGTGGNTIYF.

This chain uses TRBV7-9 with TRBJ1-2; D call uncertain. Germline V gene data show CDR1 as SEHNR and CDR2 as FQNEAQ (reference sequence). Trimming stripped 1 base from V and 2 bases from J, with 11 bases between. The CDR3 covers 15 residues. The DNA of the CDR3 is TGTGCCAGCAGCTTAGGAAGTTCCAGGAACTATGGCTACACCTTC. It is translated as CASSLGSSRNYGYTF.

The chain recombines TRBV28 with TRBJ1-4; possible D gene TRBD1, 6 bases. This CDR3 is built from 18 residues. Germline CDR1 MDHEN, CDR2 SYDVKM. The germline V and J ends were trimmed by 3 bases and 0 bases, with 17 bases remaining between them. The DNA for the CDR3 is TGTGCCAGCAGTTTCGACAGGATGATACAACCAACTAATGAAAAACTGTTTTTT. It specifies CASSFDRMIQPTNEKLFF. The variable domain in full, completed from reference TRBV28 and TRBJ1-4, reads DVKVTQSSRYLVKRTGEKVFLECVQDMDHENMFWYRQDPGLGLRLIYFSYDVKMKEKGDIPEGYSVSREKKERFSLILESASTNQTSMYLCASSFDRMIQPTNEKLFFGSGTQLSVL.

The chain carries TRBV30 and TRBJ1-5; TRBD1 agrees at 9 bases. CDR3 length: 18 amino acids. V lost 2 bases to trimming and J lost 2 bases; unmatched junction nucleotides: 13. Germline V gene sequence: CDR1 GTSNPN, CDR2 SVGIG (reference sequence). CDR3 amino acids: CAWSTGTGWNSGNQPQHF. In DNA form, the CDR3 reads TGTGCCTGGAGTACAGGGACAGGGTGGAATAGTGGCAATCAGCCCCAGCATTTT.

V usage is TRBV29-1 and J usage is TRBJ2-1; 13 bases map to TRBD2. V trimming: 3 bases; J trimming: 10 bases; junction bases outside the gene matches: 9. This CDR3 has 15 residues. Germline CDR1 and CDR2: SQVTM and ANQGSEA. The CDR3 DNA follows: TGCAGCGTTGAGGGAAGGACTAGCGGGAGCCAGGAGCAGTTCTTC. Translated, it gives CSVEGRTSGSQEQFF.

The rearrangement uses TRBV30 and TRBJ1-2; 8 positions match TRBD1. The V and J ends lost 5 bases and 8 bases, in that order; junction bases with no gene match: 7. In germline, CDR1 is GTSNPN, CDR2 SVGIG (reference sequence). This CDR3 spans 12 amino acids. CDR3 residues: CAWGQGASGYTF. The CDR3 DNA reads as TGTGCCTGGGGTCAGGGGGCGTCGGGCTACACCTTC.

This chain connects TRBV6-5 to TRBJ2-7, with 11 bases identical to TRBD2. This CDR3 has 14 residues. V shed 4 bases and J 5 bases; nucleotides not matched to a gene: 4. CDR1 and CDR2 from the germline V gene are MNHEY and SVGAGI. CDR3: CASSLAGGPDEQYF. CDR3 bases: TGTGCCAGCAGTTTAGCGGGAGGGCCCGACGAGCAGTACTTC.